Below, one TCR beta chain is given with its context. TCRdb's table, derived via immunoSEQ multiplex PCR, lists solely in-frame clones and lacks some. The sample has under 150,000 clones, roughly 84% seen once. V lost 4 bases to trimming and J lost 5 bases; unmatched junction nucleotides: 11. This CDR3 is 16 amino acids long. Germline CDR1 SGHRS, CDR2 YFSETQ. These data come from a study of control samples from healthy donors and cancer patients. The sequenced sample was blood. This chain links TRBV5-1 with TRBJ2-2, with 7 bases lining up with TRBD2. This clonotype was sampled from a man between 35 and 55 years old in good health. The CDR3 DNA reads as TGCGCCAGCAGCGGTTGGGAGGGCCGTGCGACCGGGGAGCTGTTTTTT. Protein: CASSGWEGRATGELFF.